The source of this TCR beta chain is a study of early T cells in non-severe SARS-CoV-2 infection. Study in general: Unsorted whole-blood RNA was sequenced in bulk, leaving chains unpaired. Study-level findings and limits: VDJdb matches were skewed toward anti-spike CD8 T cell responses.

This clonotype was counted ten times or more. Its antigen remains unknown. cDNA molecules, individually, were tagged with unique molecular identifiers. Each CDR3 protein gets one entry after TCRdb re-called the 5' RACE reads with MiXCR. The sample comprises approximately 79,000 distinct CDR3 sequences, more than 10% of which are singletons, and around 1.2% rests with the top ten. Germline CDR1 MNHNS, CDR2 SASEGT. The CDR3 has 17 residues. V was clipped by 6 bases and J by 0 bases, with 18 bases between them. V and J are TRBV6-1 and TRBJ1-5; a possible D gene is TRBD1 (6 bases). This TCR came from an adult who was a healthcare worker with PCR-confirmed SARS-CoV-2 infection or an uninfected control (not recorded which). Sequencing was performed on whole blood. The CDR3 nucleotides are TGTGCCAGCAGCGAGAGGGGGACGGCCTATAGCAATCAGCCCCAGCATTTT. It yields the protein CASSERGTAYSNQPQHF.